This T cell receptor (beta chain) originates from a study of somatic mutations in cytotoxic T cells in rheumatoid arthritis. The wider study: Blood samples of approximately 32 ml were drawn from patients (in EDTA) right after diagnosis and before any treatment. Nearly 100% purity was obtained when some V beta antibody-stained T-cell populations were flow-sorted; these included V beta1+ cells sequenced for TCRB.

This CDR3 has 14 residues. The germline CDR1 and CDR2 sequences are LNHNV and YYDKDF (reference sequence). The J segment lost 4 bases and the V segment lost 5 bases, leaving 6 bases of the junction unmatched. Some clones are missing from TCRdb's copy, which holds only in-frame ones; the method was immunoSEQ multiplex PCR. This table holds more than 9,000 clones, roughly 85% found once. This clone has more than one count but fewer than ten. The specimen sequenced was CD8+ T cells sorted from blood. This clonotype originated in an adult with rheumatoid arthritis. The chain couples TRBV15 to TRBJ2-7; TRBD1 matches 9 bases. CDR3 in amino acids: CATSPDRGTYEQYF. As DNA, the CDR3 is TGTGCCACCAGCCCGGACAGGGGAACTTACGAGCAGTACTTC.